The 26 T cell receptor beta chains listed next were all sequenced from one sample in a study of T cells in Graves' hyperthyroidism and ophthalmopathy. Regions amplified from RNA transcripts were the TCR beta CDR3 regions. With the HTBI primer set, the TCR CDR3 went through a first round of RT-PCR. TCRdb passed the multiplex PCR reads through MiXCR, listing each CDR3 protein once. The repertoire holds 280,000 or so distinct CDR3 sequences, with roughly 15% as singletons. The sample consisted of blood. The receptors derive from a woman aged 50 to 65 with Graves' hyperthyroidism that later progressed to Graves' ophthalmopathy.

This clonotype was seen at least ten times. V is TRBV11-3 and J is TRBJ2-7; D unresolved. Trimming took off 5 bases at V and 5 bases at J, with 13 bases between the two ends. The germline CDR1 and CDR2 sequences are SGHNT and YENEEA. This CDR3 is 13 amino acids long. The CDR3 DNA is TGTGCCAGCAGCCCTTTCGACACCGACGAGCAGTACTTC. This encodes CASSPFDTDEQYF.

This clonotype appeared many times. The chain has TRBV7-9 and TRBJ1-2; D unresolved. Germline loops: CDR1 SEHNR, CDR2 FQNEAQ (reference sequence). This CDR3 comprises 12 residues. The ends were cut back, 3 bases at V and 6 bases at J, with 8 bases in the middle. The CDR3 here is CASSLTTNGYTF. DNA for the CDR3: TGTGCCAGCAGCTTGACAACTAATGGCTACACCTTC.

This clonotype occurred a few times. V is TRBV29-1 and J is TRBJ1-5, with no clear D. Trimming shortened V by 6 bases and J by 4 bases, and 10 bases separated the two germline ends. Per germline, CDR1 SQVTM and CDR2 ANQGSEA. This CDR3 has 12 residues. The chain's CDR3 is CSVMDGNQPQHF. The CDR3 region has the DNA TGCAGCGTAATGGATGGAAATCAGCCCCAGCATTTT.

This clonotype was seen repeatedly, ten times or more. V usage is TRBV5-5 and J usage is TRBJ1-1, with 8 bases matching TRBD1. Germline assignment: CDR1 SGHKS and CDR2 YYEKEE (reference sequence). CDR3 size: 12 residues. The V and J ends lost 2 bases and 11 bases, in that order; junction bases with no gene match: 5. Written as DNA, the CDR3 is TGTGCCAGCAGCTTCCAGGGGGCTCCGGCTTTCTTT. This translates into CASSFQGAPAFF.

This clonotype was recorded many times. The chain recombines TRBV15 with TRBJ1-5; D is unclear. Germline CDR1 is LNHNV and CDR2 is YYDKDF (reference sequence). CDR3 size: 14 residues. Trimming cost V 1 base and J 2 bases, with 6 bases left between them. The CDR3, as DNA: TGTGCCACCAGCAGAGTTTCGCGCAATCAGCCCCAGCATTTT. Its translation is CATSRVSRNQPQHF.

The chain uses TRBV2 and TRBJ2-1, with 12 bases matching TRBD1. Germline-derived CDR1 and CDR2 are SNHLY and FYNNEI. This CDR3 is built from 15 residues. The trim removed 6 bases at V and 10 bases at J, leaving 10 bases unmatched. The CDR3 here is CASSQGGQGAGEQFF. The CDR3 bases are TGTGCCAGCAGCCAAGGGGGACAGGGGGCCGGAGAGCAGTTCTTC. Looking up the rest from reference TRBV2 and TRBJ2-1 gives the full variable domain: EPEVTQTPSHQVTQMGQEVILRCVPISNHLYFYWYRQILGQKVEFLVSFYNNEISEKSEIFDDQFSVERPDGSNFTLKIRSTKLEDSAMYFCASSQGGQGAGEQFFGPGTRLTVL.

This chain joins TRBV4-3 and TRBJ1-6; 8 nucleotides match TRBD1. CDR1 is LGHNA, CDR2 YSLEER, per germline. J lost 7 bases, V lost 4 bases, and 9 bases had no gene match. The CDR3 extends over 16 amino acids. The CDR3 reads CASSPLLTGVNSPLHF. The CDR3 nucleotides are TGCGCCAGCAGCCCCCTACTGACAGGGGTAAATTCACCCCTCCACTTT.

This clonotype was recorded at least ten times. J is TRBJ2-5 and V is TRBV2; D is uncertain. The CDR3 has 15 amino acids. Germline V gives CDR1 SNHLY, CDR2 FYNNEI. The ends were cut back, 5 bases at V and 2 bases at J, with 15 bases in the middle. CDR3 nucleotides: TGTGCCAGCAGTTCCCCTGGGCAGCGACAAGAGACCCAGTACTTC. Its protein product is CASSSPGQRQETQYF.

This clonotype was picked up a small number of times. It may be a read error: a sequence one base away is much more abundant. This likely comes from a read error, as the CDR3 has no conserved phenylalanine or tryptophan at its end. The rearrangement links TRBV2 to TRBJ2-7; possibly TRBD2 for D (5 bases). CDR1 and CDR2 from the germline V gene are SNHLY and FYNNEI. The CDR3 runs 12 residues. V lost 10 bases to trimming and J lost 3 bases, with 13 bases between them. CDR3 coding DNA: TGTGCCAACGGGGTCGTAGGCTACGAGCAGTACCTC. It codes for CANGVVGYEQYL.

In this sample, this clonotype turned up many times. The V gene is TRBV5-1, the J gene TRBJ2-3; 8 bases line up with TRBD1. The CDR3 runs to 18 residues. Germline assignment: CDR1 SGHRS and CDR2 YFSETQ. The trim removed 3 bases at V and 0 bases at J, leaving 12 bases unmatched. CDR3 in amino acids: CASSSAYGTGSSTDTQYF. CDR3 DNA: TGCGCCAGCAGCTCTGCCTACGGGACAGGTTCGAGCACAGATACGCAGTATTTT. Complete variable domain (other parts from reference TRBV5-1 and TRBJ2-3): KAGVTQTPRYLIKTRGQQVTLSCSPISGHRSVSWYQQTPGQGLQFLFEYFSETQRNKGNFPGRFSGRQFSNSRSEMNVSTLELGDSALYLCASSSAYGTGSSTDTQYFGPGTRLTVL.

This clonotype was found a few times. The chain combines TRBV9 with TRBJ2-7; D may be TRBD1 or TRBD2 (6 bases each). V was shortened by 0 bases and J by 2 bases, with 9 bases between the two germline ends. This CDR3 is built from 14 residues. CDR1 and CDR2 (germline): SGDLS, YYNGEE. This CDR3 is CASSVGGGPYEQYF. The CDR3, as DNA: TGTGCCAGCAGCGTAGGTGGGGGGCCCTACGAGCAGTACTTC.

J is TRBJ1-2 and V is TRBV20-1, with TRBD1 matching 9 bases. With V trimmed by 3 bases and J by 8 bases, 7 bases remained unmatched. CDR1 DFQATT and CDR2 SNEGSKA come from the germline V gene (reference sequence). The CDR3 runs 13 residues. This CDR3 reads CSARSQGARGYTF. The CDR3 coding sequence is TGCAGTGCTAGGTCACAGGGGGCGCGGGGCTACACCTTC.

This clonotype was observed at least ten times. The gene calls are TRBV6-2 or TRBV6-3 and TRBJ2-1, with D uncertain. The CDR3 is 14 residues long. V shed 0 bases and J shed 6 bases, with 9 bases lying between them. Germline values: CDR1 MNHEY, CDR2 SVGEGT. The CDR3 region is CASSYSGEFNEQFF. The DNA for the CDR3 is TGTGCCAGCAGTTACTCGGGTGAATTCAATGAGCAGTTCTTC.

There are many counts of this clonotype. The rearrangement joins TRBV28 to TRBJ1-1; TRBD1 matches at 8 bases. The CDR3 consists of 12 residues. Germline V gene lookup returns CDR1 MDHEN and CDR2 SYDVKM. Trimming cost V 5 bases and J 8 bases; bases outside gene matches: 4. The DNA for the CDR3 is TGTGCCAGCAGTCGGACAGGGATAGAAGCTTTCTTT. Translation: CASSRTGIEAFF.

This clonotype was detected a few times. The gene calls are TRBV5-4 and TRBJ2-6; D gene uncertain. The germline V and J ends were trimmed by 4 bases and 0 bases, with 17 bases remaining between them. This CDR3 region has 18 residues. The germline gives CDR1 SGHNT, CDR2 YYREEE (reference sequence). CDR3 nucleotides: TGTGCCAGCAGCCCAACTGGGGTGGGCGTCTCTGGGGCCAACGTCCTGACTTTC. Translated, it gives CASSPTGVGVSGANVLTF.

The J gene is TRBJ2-7, the V gene TRBV2; TRBD1 aligns across 9 bases. The CDR3 sequence is 14 residues long. CDR1 SNHLY and CDR2 FYNNEI come from the germline V gene. The ends lost 5 bases at V and 4 bases at J; junction bases unmatched: 6. CDR3 protein: CASSNYGTGYEQYF. CDR3 DNA sequence: TGTGCCAGCAGTAACTACGGGACAGGGTACGAGCAGTACTTC.

At least ten counts were recorded for this clonotype. The chain links TRBV28 to TRBJ1-6; perhaps TRBD1 as D (5 bases). There are 15 residues in the CDR3. Trimming removed 5 bases from V and 8 bases from J, with 16 bases in between. The germline CDR1 and CDR2 sequences are MDHEN and SYDVKM. The DNA for the CDR3 is TGTGCCAGCAGTGCCCAGGCCGGGGCCTATTCACCCCTCCACTTT. Translated, it gives CASSAQAGAYSPLHF.

In this sample, this clonotype turned up many times. This chain uses TRBV28 with TRBJ1-2, with D hard to call. V gave up 8 bases and J gave up 5 bases, with 21 bases separating them. CDR3 length: 15 residues. The germline gives CDR1 MDHEN, CDR2 SYDVKM. This CDR3 is CASGGFLGLGYGYTF. The CDR3 DNA sequence: TGTGCCAGCGGAGGCTTTTTGGGGTTGGGATATGGCTACACCTTC.

This clonotype showed up just once. V usage is TRBV3-1 and J usage is TRBJ1-1; D might be TRBD1 (5 bases). The CDR3 extends over 13 amino acids. Germline CDR1 and CDR2: LGHDT and YNNKEL (reference sequence). Trimming removed 1 base from V and 4 bases from J, with 7 bases in between. The CDR3 coding sequence is TGTGCCAGCAGCCAAGGGACAACCACTGAAGCTTTCTTT. It yields the protein CASSQGTTTEAFF.

This clonotype was seen many times. The chain has TRBV27 and TRBJ2-7; D is unresolved. The CDR3 runs to 13 residues. The germline V gene encodes CDR1 MNHEY and CDR2 SMNVEV (reference sequence). The V end lost 0 bases, the J end lost 4 bases, and 7 bases lay between the germline ends. The CDR3 is CASSLSLEYEQYF. The CDR3 nucleotides are TGTGCCAGCAGTTTATCGTTAGAATACGAGCAGTACTTC.

This clonotype was seen a few times. This chain links TRBV2 with TRBJ2-7; no definite D call. The germline CDR1 and CDR2 sequences are SNHLY and FYNNEI. The V end lost 10 bases, the J end lost 2 bases, and 15 bases lay between the germline ends. This CDR3 has 13 amino acids. The CDR3 here is CATSPAPAYEQYF. CDR3 in DNA: TGTGCCACCTCCCCAGCGCCTGCCTACGAGCAGTACTTC.

This clonotype was counted at least ten times. The chain recombines TRBV28 with TRBJ2-3; maybe TRBD2 (6 bases). Trimming pared 3 bases from V and 0 bases from J, leaving 16 bases between. CDR3 size: 17 residues. Germline lookup yields CDR1 MDHEN and CDR2 SYDVKM. The CDR3 spells CASSFRAGRRSTDTQYF. DNA of the CDR3: TGTGCCAGCAGTTTTCGGGCGGGACGTCGCAGCACAGATACGCAGTATTTT.

This clonotype was seen ten or more times. The rearrangement links TRBV5-1 to TRBJ2-2, with D maybe TRBD2 (5 bases). The germline V and J ends were trimmed by 4 bases and 6 bases, with 10 bases remaining between them. Looked up from germline, CDR1 is SGHRS and CDR2 is YFSETQ. The CDR3 totals 13 residues. Here the CDR3 DNA reads TGCGCCAGCAGCACTCTAGCCGCCGGGGAGCTGTTTTTT. It is translated as CASSTLAAGELFF.

This clonotype was observed at least ten times. The rearrangement joins TRBV7-6 to TRBJ2-7, with D possibly TRBD2 on 5 matching bases. Trimming took 5 bases from V and 2 from J, leaving 10 bases between them. Germline values: CDR1 SGHVS, CDR2 FNYEAQ. The CDR3 totals 13 residues. The CDR3 region is CASSMRDTYEQYF. The CDR3 nucleotides read TGTGCCAGCAGCATGAGGGATACCTACGAGCAGTACTTC.

The genes are TRBV3-1 and TRBJ1-4; no firm D call. The germline V and J ends were trimmed by 4 bases and 4 bases, with 10 bases remaining between them. Germline V CDR1 and CDR2: LGHDT, YNNKEL (reference sequence). The CDR3 consists of 14 residues. CDR3 nucleotides: TGTGCCAGCAGCCGGACGCGTAATAATGAAAAACTGTTTTTT. This encodes CASSRTRNNEKLFF.

In this sample, this clonotype turned up many times. The chain recombines TRBV12-3 or TRBV12-4 with TRBJ1-5; 7 nucleotides align to TRBD1. The CDR3 spans 17 residues. Trimming cost V 4 bases and J 4 bases; bases outside gene matches: 13. The CDR3 DNA follows: TGTGCCAGCAGTTGGGGGCCACAGGGGCTTGGGAATCAGCCCCAGCATTTT. Its translation is CASSWGPQGLGNQPQHF.